Listed below are T cell receptor beta chains from one sample, sequenced in a study of post-analysis software for immune sequencing data. Using its own MiXCR run on the PCR reads, TCRdb lists one record per CDR3 protein. The profile shows some 890,000 distinct CDR3 sequences, 53% of them singletons. Sequenced material: blood. These receptors originate from a girl under 18 with multiple sclerosis. CDR3s include the opening cysteine and the closing phenylalanine or tryptophan. The order of the fields is J gene, D gene, V gene, clone size, CDR3 protein, CDR3 DNA. The D gene is left open where the match is weak. Expanded clones get a size class; other rows say once, few or many, or leave the size out.

J gene: TRBJ2-7
D gene: -
V gene: TRBV5-1
clone size: once
CDR3 protein: CASSLPSLEQYF
CDR3 DNA: TGCGCCAGCAGCTTGCCCTCGCTCGAGCAGTACTTC

J gene: TRBJ2-7
D gene: TRBD1
V gene: TRBV10-3
clone size: -
CDR3 protein: CAIRDDRGMAYEQYF
CDR3 DNA: TGTGCCATCAGGGACGACAGGGGGATGGCCTACGAGCAGTACTTC

J gene: TRBJ2-1
D gene: TRBD1
V gene: TRBV20-1
clone size: -
CDR3 protein: CSALGQASYEQFF
CDR3 DNA: TGCAGTGCCCTTGGACAGGCCTCCTACGAGCAGTTCTTC

J gene: TRBJ1-1
D gene: -
V gene: TRBV11-1
clone size: -
CDR3 protein: CASSLTRSNTEAFF
CDR3 DNA: TGTGCCAGCAGCCTCACTAGGTCGAACACTGAAGCTTTCTTT

J gene: TRBJ2-3
D gene: TRBD1
V gene: TRBV6-5
clone size: -
CDR3 protein: CASNQQGDTQYF
CDR3 DNA: TGTGCCAGCAACCAACAGGGGGATACGCAGTATTTT

J gene: TRBJ1-1
D gene: -
V gene: TRBV6-5
clone size: -
CDR3 protein: CASSGLNTEAFF
CDR3 DNA: TGTGCCAGCAGTGGTTTGAACACTGAAGCTTTCTTT

J gene: TRBJ2-3
D gene: -
V gene: TRBV27
clone size: -
CDR3 protein: CASSQGGPDTQYF
CDR3 DNA: TGTGCCAGCAGCCAAGGGGGTCCAGATACGCAGTATTTT

J gene: TRBJ1-2
D gene: -
V gene: TRBV20-1
clone size: few
CDR3 protein: CSARPGGYGYTF
CDR3 DNA: TGCAGTGCTCGCCCGGGCGGCTATGGCTACACCTTC

J gene: TRBJ2-1
D gene: TRBD1
V gene: TRBV5-1
clone size: few
CDR3 protein: CASSLGPTTGAEQFF
CDR3 DNA: TGCGCCAGCAGCTTGGGACCCACTACAGGGGCTGAGCAGTTCTTC

J gene: TRBJ2-5
D gene: TRBD1
V gene: TRBV19
clone size: once
CDR3 protein: CASSTPPQTGGREQYF
CDR3 DNA: TGTGCCAGTAGTACGCCCCCTCAGACAGGGGGCCGTGAGCAGTACTTC

J gene: TRBJ2-1
D gene: -
V gene: TRBV27
clone size: -
CDR3 protein: CASSLRVGLSSYNEQFF
CDR3 DNA: TGTGCCAGCAGTTTAAGGGTAGGCCTAAGCTCCTACAATGAGCAGTTCTTC

J gene: TRBJ1-5
D gene: -
V gene: TRBV12-3/TRBV12-4
clone size: -
CDR3 protein: CASSFRGNTQPQHF
CDR3 DNA: TGTGCCAGCAGTTTCCGGGGGAATACCCAGCCCCAGCATTTT

J gene: TRBJ2-6
D gene: TRBD2
V gene: TRBV7-6
clone size: -
CDR3 protein: CASSLSLAGASGANVLTF
CDR3 DNA: TGTGCCAGCAGCTTATCATTAGCGGGAGCCTCTGGGGCCAACGTCCTGACTTTC

J gene: TRBJ2-7
D gene: -
V gene: TRBV4-1
clone size: few
CDR3 protein: CASSQPQGQRVYEQYF
CDR3 DNA: TGCGCCAGCAGCCAACCCCAAGGACAAAGGGTCTACGAGCAGTACTTC

J gene: TRBJ1-6
D gene: TRBD1
V gene: TRBV12-5
clone size: few
CDR3 protein: CASGLVGQGASPLHF
CDR3 DNA: TGTGCTAGTGGTTTGGTCGGGCAGGGGGCTTCACCCCTCCACTTT

J gene: TRBJ2-3
D gene: -
V gene: TRBV29-1
clone size: -
CDR3 protein: CSVGAGIVDTQYF
CDR3 DNA: TGCAGCGTTGGGGCAGGGATTGTAGATACGCAGTATTTT

J gene: TRBJ1-2
D gene: -
V gene: TRBV20-1
clone size: few
CDR3 protein: CSASRGANYGYTF
CDR3 DNA: TGCAGTGCTAGTCGCGGGGCAAACTATGGCTACACCTTC

J gene: TRBJ1-2
D gene: TRBD1
V gene: TRBV12-3/TRBV12-4
clone size: -
CDR3 protein: CASSDRGRRDGYTF
CDR3 DNA: TGTGCCAGCAGTGACAGGGGCCGCCGGGATGGCTACACCTTC

J gene: TRBJ2-7
D gene: TRBD1
V gene: TRBV12-3/TRBV12-4
clone size: -
CDR3 protein: CASSCGQGSNEQYF
CDR3 DNA: TGTGCCAGCAGTTGTGGACAGGGGAGTAACGAGCAGTACTTC

J gene: TRBJ2-1
D gene: -
V gene: TRBV6-1
clone size: -
CDR3 protein: CASSEIVLAASYNEQFF
CDR3 DNA: TGTGCCAGCAGTGAAATTGTGTTGGCTGCCTCCTACAATGAGCAGTTCTTC

J gene: TRBJ2-5
D gene: -
V gene: TRBV9
clone size: few
CDR3 protein: CASSVAGPAQETQYF
CDR3 DNA: TGTGCCAGCAGCGTAGCCGGACCGGCCCAAGAGACCCAGTACTTC

J gene: TRBJ1-1
D gene: -
V gene: TRBV12-3/TRBV12-4
clone size: few
CDR3 protein: CASSKQGLGTEAFF
CDR3 DNA: TGTGCCAGCAGCAAACAGGGATTGGGCACTGAAGCTTTCTTT

J gene: TRBJ2-6
D gene: -
V gene: TRBV20-1
clone size: -
CDR3 protein: CSASSGRGFGKANVLTF
CDR3 DNA: TGCAGTGCTAGTTCGGGCAGGGGATTTGGTAAGGCCAACGTCCTGACTTTC

J gene: TRBJ2-7
D gene: TRBD1
V gene: TRBV20-1
clone size: few
CDR3 protein: CSARHLTGGTYEQYF
CDR3 DNA: TGCAGTGCTAGACATCTAACAGGGGGAACCTACGAGCAGTACTTC

J gene: TRBJ2-5
D gene: -
V gene: TRBV7-9
clone size: -
CDR3 protein: CASSLTLGQETQYF
CDR3 DNA: TGTGCCAGCAGCCTTACGCTGGGGCAAGAGACCCAGTACTTC

J gene: TRBJ1-4
D gene: -
V gene: TRBV25-1
clone size: once
CDR3 protein: CASSDPSTNEKLFF
CDR3 DNA: TGTGCCAGCAGTGATCCCTCAACTAATGAAAAACTGTTTTTT

J gene: TRBJ1-5
D gene: -
V gene: TRBV2
clone size: -
CDR3 protein: CASRPTRDSNQPQHF
CDR3 DNA: TGTGCCAGCAGACCTACCCGAGATAGCAATCAGCCCCAGCATTTT

J gene: TRBJ1-1
D gene: -
V gene: TRBV12-3/TRBV12-4
clone size: few
CDR3 protein: CASSYRDDTEAFF
CDR3 DNA: TGTGCCAGCAGTTACAGGGACGACACTGAAGCTTTCTTT

J gene: TRBJ2-5
D gene: TRBD1
V gene: TRBV28
clone size: few
CDR3 protein: CASSRDRDFQETQYF
CDR3 DNA: TGTGCCAGCAGCCGGGACAGGGATTTCCAAGAGACCCAGTACTTC

J gene: TRBJ2-7
D gene: TRBD1
V gene: TRBV28
clone size: once
CDR3 protein: CASSFLRDRETYEQYF
CDR3 DNA: TGTGCCAGCAGTTTTTTACGGGACAGGGAAACCTACGAGCAGTACTTC

J gene: TRBJ1-4
D gene: -
V gene: TRBV6-5
clone size: -
CDR3 protein: CASSPLGGTTNEKLFF
CDR3 DNA: TGTGCCAGCAGTCCTCTTGGGGGGACAACTAATGAAAAACTGTTTTTT

J gene: TRBJ2-1
D gene: TRBD2
V gene: TRBV11-1
clone size: -
CDR3 protein: CASSLRGVDYNEQFF
CDR3 DNA: TGTGCCAGCAGCCTCCGGGGGGTGGACTACAATGAGCAGTTCTTC

J gene: TRBJ1-1
D gene: TRBD1
V gene: TRBV7-9
clone size: few
CDR3 protein: CASSLAQGTARRGDTEAFF
CDR3 DNA: TGTGCCAGCAGCTTAGCGCAAGGGACAGCGCGTAGGGGGGACACTGAAGCTTTCTTT

J gene: TRBJ2-5
D gene: TRBD1
V gene: TRBV6-1
clone size: -
CDR3 protein: CASSETGGSQETQYF
CDR3 DNA: TGTGCCAGCAGTGAAACAGGGGGGTCTCAAGAGACCCAGTACTTC

J gene: TRBJ2-1
D gene: TRBD1
V gene: TRBV20-1
clone size: once
CDR3 protein: CSAKGDRGSYNEQFF
CDR3 DNA: TGCAGTGCCAAAGGAGACAGGGGTTCCTACAATGAGCAGTTCTTC

J gene: TRBJ2-1
D gene: -
V gene: TRBV20-1
clone size: -
CDR3 protein: CSARSFSSYNEQFF
CDR3 DNA: TGCAGTGCTAGGAGTTTCAGCTCCTACAATGAGCAGTTCTTC

J gene: TRBJ2-3
D gene: TRBD2
V gene: TRBV5-1
clone size: -
CDR3 protein: CASSLTSGLSDTQYF
CDR3 DNA: TGCGCCAGCAGCTTGACTAGCGGCCTATCGGATACGCAGTATTTT